This T cell receptor beta chain appears in the sequencing data of a study of shared clonotypes between healthy human individuals. Whole-study findings and limits: A handful of donors had 4% to 6.5% of their naive CD4 clonotypes in common. What rarefaction showed was incomplete sorted-subset sequencing despite large depth.

The donors were adults (healthy and HIV-negative) with no recent acute infections or vaccinations. In the CD4+ fraction, cells were divided into CD45RA+ naive and CD45RA-negative memory subsets. V dropped 3 bases and J dropped 7 bases, with 22 bases sitting between them. CDR3 size: 16 residues. The germline V gene encodes CDR1 SGDLS and CDR2 YYNGEE. Points on this clone: The antigen is undetermined.

The repertoire was sequenced with immunoSEQ multiplex PCR; TCRdb's copy has only in-frame clones and lacks some. The sample holds 1 million to 1.2 million clones, roughly 80% seen once. This clonotype was obtained from a man younger than 30 in good health. Some clones in this sample may be carry-over from other donors' samples. Input material: memory CD4+ T cells from PBMCs. Subset denoted: CD45RA-negative fraction. The gene calls are TRBV9 and TRBJ1-2, with a weak D call TRBD1 (5 bases). This CDR3 is CASSERGGGADSGYTF. The CDR3 region has the DNA TGTGCCAGCAGCGAGAGGGGAGGCGGGGCAGACTCTGGCTACACCTTC.